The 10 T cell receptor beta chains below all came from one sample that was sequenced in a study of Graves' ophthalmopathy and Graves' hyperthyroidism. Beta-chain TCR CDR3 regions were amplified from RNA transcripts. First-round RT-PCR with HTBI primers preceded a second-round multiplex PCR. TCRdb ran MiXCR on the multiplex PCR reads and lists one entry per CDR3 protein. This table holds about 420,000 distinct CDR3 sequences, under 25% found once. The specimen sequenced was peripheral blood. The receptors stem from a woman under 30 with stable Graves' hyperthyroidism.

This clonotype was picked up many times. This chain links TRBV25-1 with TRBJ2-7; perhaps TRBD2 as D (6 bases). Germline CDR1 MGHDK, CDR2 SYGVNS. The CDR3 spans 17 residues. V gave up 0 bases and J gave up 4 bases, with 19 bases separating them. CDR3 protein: CASSEYGRPNEGYEQYF. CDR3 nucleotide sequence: TGTGCCAGCAGTGAATATGGGAGGCCTAATGAGGGTTACGAGCAGTACTTC.

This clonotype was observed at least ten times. The CDR3 protein is CSARALGTRNTGELFF. The DNA for the CDR3 is TGCAGTGCTAGAGCGTTAGGGACACGGAACACCGGGGAGCTGTTTTTT. V is TRBV20-1 and J is TRBJ2-2; possibly TRBD1 for D (6 bases). Germline V gives CDR1 DFQATT, CDR2 SNEGSKA (reference sequence). V lost 1 base and J lost 1, with 13 bases in between. The CDR3 is 16 amino acids.

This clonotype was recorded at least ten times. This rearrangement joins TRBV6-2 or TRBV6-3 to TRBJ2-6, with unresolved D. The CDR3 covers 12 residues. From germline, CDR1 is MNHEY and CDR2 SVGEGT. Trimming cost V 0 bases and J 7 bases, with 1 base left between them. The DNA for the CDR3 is TGTGCCAGCAGTTACTCCGCCAACGTCCTGACTTTC. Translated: CASSYSANVLTF.

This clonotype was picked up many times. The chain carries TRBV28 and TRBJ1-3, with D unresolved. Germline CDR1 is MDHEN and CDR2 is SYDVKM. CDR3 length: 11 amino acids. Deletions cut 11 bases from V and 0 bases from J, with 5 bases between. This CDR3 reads CAGHSGNTIYF. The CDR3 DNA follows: TGTGCCGGCCACTCTGGAAACACCATATATTTT.

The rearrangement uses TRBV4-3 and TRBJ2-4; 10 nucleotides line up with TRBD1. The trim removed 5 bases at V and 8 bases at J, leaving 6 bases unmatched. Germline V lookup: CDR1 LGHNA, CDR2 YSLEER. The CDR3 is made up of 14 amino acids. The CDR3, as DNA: TGCGCCAGCAGCGAGACAGGGGGCGTAGACATTCAGTACTTC. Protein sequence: CASSETGGVDIQYF.

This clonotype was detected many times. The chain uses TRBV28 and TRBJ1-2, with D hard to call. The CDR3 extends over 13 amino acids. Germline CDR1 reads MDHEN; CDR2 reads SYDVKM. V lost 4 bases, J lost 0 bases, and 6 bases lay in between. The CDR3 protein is CASSYSANYGYTF. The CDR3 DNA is TGTGCCAGCAGTTACAGCGCTAACTATGGCTACACCTTC.

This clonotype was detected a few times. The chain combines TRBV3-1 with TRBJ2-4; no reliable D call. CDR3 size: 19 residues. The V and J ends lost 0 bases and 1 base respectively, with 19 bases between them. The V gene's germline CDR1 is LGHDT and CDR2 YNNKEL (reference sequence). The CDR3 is CASSQDRTVNILAKNIQYF. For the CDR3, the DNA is TGTGCCAGCAGCCAAGATCGTACAGTGAACATATTGGCCAAAAACATTCAGTACTTC.

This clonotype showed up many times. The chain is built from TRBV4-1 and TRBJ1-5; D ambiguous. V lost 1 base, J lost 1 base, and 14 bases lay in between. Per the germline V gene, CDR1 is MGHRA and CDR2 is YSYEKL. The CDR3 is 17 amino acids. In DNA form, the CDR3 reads TGCGCCAGCAGCCAAGGGGGAATCCGGTTAAGCAATCAGCCCCAGCATTTT. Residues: CASSQGGIRLSNQPQHF.

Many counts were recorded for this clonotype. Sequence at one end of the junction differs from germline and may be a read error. The CDR3 region is CASSRPGRSSNEQYF. Here the CDR3 DNA reads TGTGCCAGCTCCCGTCCCGGACGATCCTCCAACGAGCAGTACTTC. This rearrangement joins TRBV18 to TRBJ2-7; D gene ambiguous. CDR1 is KGHSH and CDR2 is LQKENI in the germline V gene. The length of the CDR3 is 15 residues.

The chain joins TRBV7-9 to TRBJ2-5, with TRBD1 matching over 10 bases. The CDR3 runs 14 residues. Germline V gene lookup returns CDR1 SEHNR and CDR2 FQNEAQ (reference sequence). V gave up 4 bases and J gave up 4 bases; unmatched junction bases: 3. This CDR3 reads CASSYDRGRETQYF. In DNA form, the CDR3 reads TGTGCCAGCAGCTATGACAGGGGGCGAGAGACCCAGTACTTC.